This T cell receptor (beta chain) was profiled in a study of monozygotic twins with inflammatory bowel disease. General observations from the study: What may have added variability to patient repertoires is that immunosuppressive treatments differed. Between concordant and discordant twins, repertoire similarity failed to differ, a result that limited power may explain.

A remark on this clonotype: The antigen remains unidentified.

Germline assignment: CDR1 SQVTM and CDR2 ANQGSEA. The CDR3 spans 14 residues. TCRdb reanalyzed the 5' RACE reads, giving one entry per CDR3 protein sequence and no DNA. Found here are 300,000 to 450,000 distinct CDR3 sequences; the top ten clones hold approximately 2.8%. This receptor was obtained from a human donor with ulcerative colitis or Crohn's disease, or a healthy co-twin of an affected twin (not recorded which). The chain carries TRBV29-1 and TRBJ2-5; TCRdb lists TRBD2, though no DNA is available to test this call. Sequenced: blood. Here the CDR3 reads CSVEPSGIRETQYF. The entire variable domain, with the rest obtained from reference TRBV29-1 and TRBJ2-5, is as follows: SAVISQKPSRDICQRGTSLTIQCQVDSQVTMMFWYRQQPGQSLTLIATANQGSEATYESGFVIDKFPISRPNLTFSTLTVSNMSPEDSSIYLCSVEPSGIRETQYFGPGTRLLVL.